The 20 T cell receptor beta chains given below trace back to one sample, sequenced in a study of blood T cell repertoires in COVID-19. The data were produced by immunoSEQ multiplex PCR, yet TCRdb's version contains in-frame clones alone and is incomplete. The sample contains about 250,000 clones, approximately 82% of which appear only once. Material for sequencing was peripheral blood. Receptors were obtained from an elderly man with acute or convalescent COVID-19.

The chain employs TRBV3-1 (or the pseudogene TRBV3-2) and TRBJ2-2, with a weak D call TRBD1 (6 bases). The CDR3 is 14 residues long. Trimming left V 7 bases short and J 5 bases short, with 14 bases between. CDR1 is LGHDT and CDR2 is YNNKEL in the germline V gene (reference sequence). The CDR3 nucleotides are TGTGCCAGCAACCACAGGGATCCTACCGGGGAGCTGTTTTTT. Residues: CASNHRDPTGELFF.

The chain employs TRBV6-5 and TRBJ1-3, with a possible D match to TRBD1 (5 bases). The CDR3 is made up of 13 amino acids. Germline lookup yields CDR1 MNHEY and CDR2 SVGAGI. Deletions cut 6 bases from V and 1 base from J, with 7 bases between. The CDR3 sequence: CASSRTSGNTIYF. CDR3 DNA sequence: TGTGCCAGCAGCCGGACATCTGGAAACACCATATATTTT.

The chain has TRBV5-5 and TRBJ2-5, with D hard to call. The CDR3 totals 13 residues. From germline, CDR1 is SGHKS and CDR2 YYEKEE (reference sequence). V gave up 3 bases and J gave up 4 bases, with 10 bases separating them. The CDR3 spells CASSYESGETQYF. Here the CDR3 DNA reads TGTGCCAGCAGCTATGAGTCGGGAGAGACCCAGTACTTC. The full variable domain, in which reference TRBV5-5 and TRBJ2-5 provide the parts outside the CDR3, is DAGVTQSPTHLIKTRGQQVTLRCSPISGHKSVSWYQQVLGQGPQFIFQYYEKEERGRGNFPDRFSARQFPNYSSELNVNALLLGDSALYLCASSYESGETQYFGPGTRLLVL.

This clone has a handful of counts. The gene calls are TRBV4-2 and TRBJ2-2, with TRBD2 matching 8 bases. This CDR3 is 15 amino acids long. Germline CDR1 LGHNA, CDR2 YNFKEQ. The J segment lost 6 bases and the V segment lost 4 bases, leaving 7 bases of the junction unmatched. CDR3 region: CASSRTGGPSGELFF. The CDR3 bases are TGTGCCAGCAGCCGGACGGGAGGGCCCTCCGGGGAGCTGTTTTTT.

This chain joins TRBV27 and TRBJ2-7, with a tentative D call TRBD2 (5 bases). CDR3 length equals 13 residues. The V end was cut by 6 bases, the J end by 2 bases, with 11 bases between. Germline loops: CDR1 MNHEY, CDR2 SMNVEV (reference sequence). CDR3 sequence: CASRSRGAYEQYF. Written as DNA, the CDR3 is TGTGCCAGCAGATCCCGGGGAGCCTACGAGCAGTACTTC.

The chain couples TRBV2 to TRBJ1-1, with a weak D call TRBD1 (5 bases). V was clipped by 7 bases and J by 1 base, with 7 bases between them. Germline V gene data show CDR1 as SNHLY and CDR2 as FYNNEI. CDR3 length: 12 residues. CDR3 sequence: CASNRPNTEAFF. CDR3 in DNA: TGTGCCAGCAACAGGCCGAACACTGAAGCTTTCTTT. Full variable domain (remainder filled in from reference TRBV2 and TRBJ1-1): EPEVTQTPSHQVTQMGQEVILRCVPISNHLYFYWYRQILGQKVEFLVSFYNNEISEKSEIFDDQFSVERPDGSNFTLKIRSTKLEDSAMYFCASNRPNTEAFFGQGTRLTVV.

The V call is TRBV9, the J call TRBJ2-3; 7 nucleotides agree with TRBD2. Trimming took 3 bases from V and 2 from J; bases not matched to a gene: 9. CDR3 length equals 16 residues. Germline CDR1 is SGDLS and CDR2 is YYNGEE. CDR3 protein: CASSAGLVSFTDTQYF. The DNA for the CDR3 is TGTGCCAGCAGCGCAGGACTAGTCAGTTTCACAGATACGCAGTATTTT.

The V and J genes are TRBV28 and TRBJ2-1; 10 bases agree with TRBD2. V was pared by 4 bases and J by 2 bases, with 2 bases of the junction left unmatched. Germline V gene data show CDR1 as MDHEN and CDR2 as SYDVKM. This CDR3 comprises 15 residues. CDR3 sequence reads: CASSSGLAAYNEQFF. The CDR3 DNA is TGTGCCAGCAGTTCCGGACTAGCGGCCTACAATGAGCAGTTCTTC.

This chain uses TRBV28 with TRBJ1-4; 8 bases are shared with TRBD1. V was pared by 5 bases and J by 8 bases, with 10 bases of the junction left unmatched. Germline assignment: CDR1 MDHEN and CDR2 SYDVKM. The CDR3 has 15 amino acids. CDR3 in DNA: TGTGCCAGCAGTCCCTCGACAGGGGCAGGCGAAAAACTGTTTTTT. Residues: CASSPSTGAGEKLFF.

This clone was counted between two and nine times. The rearrangement joins TRBV29-1 to TRBJ1-2; D is ambiguous. The germline V gene encodes CDR1 SQVTM and CDR2 ANQGSEA. The CDR3 runs 9 residues. Trimming stripped 3 bases from V and 8 bases from J, with 4 bases between. The DNA for the CDR3 is TGCAGCGTTGACGGGGGCTACACCTTC. Its protein product is CSVDGGYTF.

This chain connects TRBV12-5 to TRBJ2-3; D might be TRBD2 (5 bases). The CDR3 runs to 15 residues. Germline-derived CDR1 and CDR2 are LGHNT and FRNRAP. Trimming stripped 1 base from V and 4 bases from J, with 12 bases between. CDR3 in DNA: TGTGCTAGTGGTTTGGACCGTTTAGCGTCAGATACGCAGTATTTT. It codes for CASGLDRLASDTQYF.

The chain employs TRBV7-2 and TRBJ2-5; D is possibly TRBD1 (6 bases). Germline-derived CDR1 and CDR2 are SGHTA and FQGNSA. The CDR3 is 14 residues long. The ends were cut back, 2 bases at V and 2 bases at J, with 9 bases in the middle. CDR3 nucleotide sequence: TGTGCCAGCAGCTTAAGGACAGAACAAGAGACCCAGTACTTC. Translation gives CASSLRTEQETQYF.

The rearrangement uses TRBV24-1 and TRBJ2-3; 13 bases are shared with TRBD2. The CDR3 totals 16 residues. The germline CDR1 and CDR2 sequences are KGHDR and SFDVKD. Losses at the gene ends were 4 bases for V and 7 bases for J; bases not matched to a gene: 7. The CDR3 DNA reads TGTGCCACCAGTGACCGACTAGCGGGGGGCCTGAATACGCAGTATTTT. Protein: CATSDRLAGGLNTQYF.

V gene TRBV2 combines with J gene TRBJ2-3; possible D gene TRBD2, 6 bases. Germline CDR1 is SNHLY and CDR2 is FYNNEI. The CDR3 length is 13 residues. The V and J ends lost 8 bases and 1 base respectively, with 10 bases between them. The DNA of the CDR3 is TGTGCCAGCCTACTAGCTGGCACAGATACGCAGTATTTT. Encoded protein: CASLLAGTDTQYF.

The chain links TRBV19 to TRBJ2-2, with TRBD1 matching over 11 bases. Germline CDR1 is LNHDA and CDR2 is SQIVND (reference sequence). The V segment lost 4 bases and the J segment 6 bases; nucleotides outside the gene matches: 10. CDR3 length: 17 amino acids. The CDR3 protein is CASSSGQGAVGAGELFF. The CDR3 nucleotides read TGTGCCAGTAGTAGCGGACAGGGGGCTGTTGGGGCCGGGGAGCTGTTTTTT.

The CDR3 DNA reads TGCGCCAGCAGCCAGTCCCAAGGACTAGCGGGAGGAACCGACTCTGGGGCCAACGTCCTGACTTTC. Amino acids: CASSQSQGLAGGTDSGANVLTF. J is TRBJ2-6 and V is TRBV4-1, with 14 bases aligning to TRBD2. The V and J ends lost 3 bases and 0 bases, in that order; junction bases with no gene match: 13. The CDR3 runs to 22 residues. Germline values: CDR1 MGHRA, CDR2 YSYEKL.

The chain uses TRBV2 and TRBJ2-2; 7 bases match TRBD1. Germline-derived CDR1 and CDR2 are SNHLY and FYNNEI. V shed 4 bases and J 4 bases; nucleotides not matched to a gene: 6. The CDR3 runs 15 residues. The CDR3 DNA reads TGTGCCAGCAGTGTCGTCCCAGGGGGCACCGGGGAGCTGTTTTTT. Translating it yields CASSVVPGGTGELFF.

CDR3 DNA: TGTGCCAGCAGCGTAACGGGACAGGGGTTGGCGGAGACCCAGTACTTC. Protein product: CASSVTGQGLAETQYF. V is TRBV9 and J is TRBJ2-5; 10 bases are a match to TRBD1. Germline lookup yields CDR1 SGDLS and CDR2 YYNGEE. This CDR3 is built from 16 residues. Trimming at V came to 1 base and at J to 5 bases, leaving 8 bases not matched to a gene.

Here the CDR3 reads CASTWEGDISPLHF. In nucleotides, the CDR3 is TGTGCCAGCACGTGGGAGGGAGATATTTCACCCCTCCACTTT. V usage is TRBV2 and J usage is TRBJ1-6; D gene uncertain. The V gene's germline CDR1 is SNHLY and CDR2 FYNNEI. Trimming removed 7 bases at V and 9 bases at J, with 16 bases between. The CDR3 loop spans 14 amino acids.

The rearrangement joins TRBV27 to TRBJ2-7; TRBD1 aligns across 7 bases. Germline CDR1 reads MNHEY; CDR2 reads SMNVEV (reference sequence). The CDR3 covers 12 residues. V lost 10 bases to trimming and J lost 3 bases; unmatched junction nucleotides: 6. CDR3 region: CATEGQIYEQYF. For the CDR3, the DNA is TGTGCCACCGAGGGACAGATCTACGAGCAGTACTTC.